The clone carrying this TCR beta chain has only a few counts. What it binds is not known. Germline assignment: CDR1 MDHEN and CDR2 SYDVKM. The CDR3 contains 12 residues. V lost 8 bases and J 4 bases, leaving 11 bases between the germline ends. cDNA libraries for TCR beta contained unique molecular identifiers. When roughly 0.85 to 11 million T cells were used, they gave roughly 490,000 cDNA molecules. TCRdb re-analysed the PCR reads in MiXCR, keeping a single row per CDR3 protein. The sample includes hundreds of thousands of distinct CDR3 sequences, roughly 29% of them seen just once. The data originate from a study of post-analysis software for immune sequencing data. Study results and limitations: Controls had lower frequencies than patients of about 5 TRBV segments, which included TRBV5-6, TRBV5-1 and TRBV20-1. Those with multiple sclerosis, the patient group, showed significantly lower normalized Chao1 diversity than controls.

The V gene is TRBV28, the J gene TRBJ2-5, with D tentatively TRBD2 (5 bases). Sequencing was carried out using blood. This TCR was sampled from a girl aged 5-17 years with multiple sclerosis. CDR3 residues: CASGVGGETQYF. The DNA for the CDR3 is TGTGCCAGCGGGGTAGGAGGAGAGACCCAGTACTTC.